The 16 T cell receptor beta chains given below trace back to one sample, sequenced in a study of blood T cells in healthy people across ages (dated by TCRdb to between 2014 and 2017). Library method: 5' RACE. Reads for this sample came from an Illumina HiSeq 2500. The second PCR ran for roughly 6 to 11 cycles and used a J-beta primer mix along with a sample-barcoded 5' primer. TCRdb passed the public sequencing reads through fastp at Q25 and MiXCR, retaining productive beta sequences. Rows with one shared CDR3 protein collapse into an entry with the most common genes and DNA. This sample gives under 700,000 distinct CDR3 sequences in total; more than 20% of them show up just once. Under 9% of the sample comes from the top ten. In addition, the sample was reused for a study of T cells of mothers and their children.

Sequencing was done on a sample of blood. These receptors were taken from a boy aged 5-17 years in good health.

On this clonotype itself: The junction differs from germline at one of its ends, possibly a read error. The CDR3 coding sequence is TGTGCCAGCAGTTTGAAAACTAGCGGGGGGCTCATCGGGGAGCTGCTTTTT. Encoded protein: CASSLKTSGGLIGELLF. This chain links TRBV6-5 with TRBJ2-2, with 12 bases fitting TRBD2. CDR1 is MNHEY and CDR2 is SVGAGI in the germline V gene. The CDR3 runs to 17 residues.

The V and J genes are TRBV28 and TRBJ1-4; D is unresolved. This CDR3 contains 15 residues. The germline V gene has CDR1 MDHEN and CDR2 SYDVKM. Trimming cost V 6 bases and J 8 bases, with 19 bases left between them. For the CDR3, the DNA is TGTGCCAGCAGGAAGAAGGGATGGGGAGGGGAAAAACTGTTTTTT. Protein sequence: CASRKKGWGGEKLFF.

V and J are TRBV27 and TRBJ2-3; D gene uncertain. V lost 0 bases and J lost 12, with 10 bases in between. CDR3 length equals 12 residues. Germline V gene data show CDR1 as MNHEY and CDR2 as SMNVEV (reference sequence). This CDR3 reads CASSLSGSIQYF. The CDR3 DNA reads TGTGCCAGCAGTTTATCGGGGTCCATCCAGTATTTT.

This clonotype occurred a few times. The chain employs TRBV6-1 and TRBJ1-1; D is perhaps TRBD1 (5 bases). The CDR3 sequence is 14 residues long. Germline lookup yields CDR1 MNHNS and CDR2 SASEGT. The V gene lost 5 bases and the J gene lost 5 bases, with 15 bases spanning the gap. DNA of the CDR3: TGTGCCAGCAGTCAAACCGGGACGTCGACTGAAGCTTTCTTT. Protein: CASSQTGTSTEAFF.

The chain links TRBV29-1 to TRBJ1-1, with D uncertain. V was shortened by 3 bases and J by 4 bases, with 6 bases between the two germline ends. Germline V gives CDR1 SQVTM, CDR2 ANQGSEA. The length of the CDR3 is 11 residues. CDR3 DNA: TGCAGCGTTGATGCGGTCACTGAAGCTTTCTTT. Translation: CSVDAVTEAFF.

Note on this clonotype: This may arise from a read error, as a much more abundant clone is one base away. The chain has TRBV6-5 and TRBJ2-2, with 10 bases identical to TRBD1. CDR1 MNHEY and CDR2 SVGAGI come from the germline V gene. J lost 6 bases, V lost 2 bases, and 3 bases had no gene match. The CDR3 consists of 15 residues. The CDR3 DNA reads TGTGCCAGCAGTTACGCCGGGACAGGGGCCGGGGAGCTGTTTTTT. Amino acid sequence: CASSYAGTGAGELFF.

V and J are TRBV7-2 and TRBJ2-1; TRBD2 agrees at 12 bases. CDR1 is SGHTA, CDR2 FQGNSA, per germline. V lost 4 bases to trimming and J lost 9 bases; unmatched junction nucleotides: 7. The CDR3 has 15 residues. The CDR3 sequence: CASSSGLAGSGEQFF. CDR3 bases: TGTGCCAGCAGCTCAGGACTAGCGGGATCGGGTGAGCAGTTCTTC.

The rearrangement uses TRBV4-3 and TRBJ1-1; TRBD1 matches at 8 bases. The CDR3 spans 15 residues. Germline assignment: CDR1 LGHNA and CDR2 YSLEER. Trimming took 2 bases from V and 5 from J; bases not matched to a gene: 7. CDR3 in amino acids: CASSQYGQGYTEAFF. CDR3 DNA sequence: TGCGCCAGCAGCCAATATGGACAGGGCTATACTGAAGCTTTCTTT.

V usage is TRBV7-2 and J usage is TRBJ2-1; D may be TRBD1 or TRBD2 (5 bases each). With 4 bases removed from V and 8 bases from J, the gap between germline ends came to 27 bases. The CDR3 is 18 amino acids. The germline CDR1 and CDR2 sequences are SGHTA and FQGNSA. For the CDR3, the DNA is TGTGCCAGCAGCTCCACCGAGGGGACCCTTGGGGGATTAGATGAGCAGTTCTTC. Its protein is CASSSTEGTLGGLDEQFF.

Only a few counts were recorded for this clonotype. The rearrangement uses TRBV11-2 and TRBJ2-5; 7 bases line up with TRBD2. The germline CDR1 and CDR2 sequences are SGHAT and FQNNGV. V was clipped by 1 base and J by 6 bases; unmatched bases: 5. The length of the CDR3 is 14 residues. CDR3 nucleotide sequence: TGTGCCAGCAGCTTAGGCGGGAGTGGAAAGACCCAGTACTTC. Amino acids: CASSLGGSGKTQYF.

V usage is TRBV30 and J usage is TRBJ2-1; D possibly corresponds to TRBD2 (5 bases). This CDR3 is built from 13 residues. The germline V gene encodes CDR1 GTSNPN and CDR2 SVGIG (reference sequence). Trimming left V 5 bases short and J 7 bases short, with 15 bases between. CDR3 protein: CAWSRVVRNEQFF. The CDR3 nucleotides are TGTGCCTGGTCGAGGGTTGTACGGAATGAGCAGTTCTTC.

There are a few counts of this clonotype. V gene TRBV4-3 combines with J gene TRBJ2-3; TRBD2 agrees at 7 bases. V dropped 4 bases and J dropped 4; count of bases not matched to a gene: 2. The length of the CDR3 is 13 residues. The germline gives CDR1 LGHNA, CDR2 YSLEER. CDR3 loop: CASSRLASDTQYF. CDR3 coding DNA: TGCGCCAGCAGCCGACTAGCCTCAGATACGCAGTATTTT.

The chain recombines TRBV11-2 with TRBJ2-3; tentatively, D is TRBD2 (6 bases). The CDR3 covers 14 residues. V dropped 0 bases and J dropped 5 bases, with 9 bases sitting between them. Germline V lookup: CDR1 SGHAT, CDR2 FQNNGV. In DNA form, the CDR3 reads TGTGCCAGCAGCTTAGATCTCGGGGGAGATACGCAGTATTTT. Protein product: CASSLDLGGDTQYF.

The chain is built from TRBV28 and TRBJ2-1; perhaps TRBD2 as D (7 bases). The CDR3 totals 18 residues. V lost 6 bases to trimming and J lost 6 bases, with 27 bases between them. Germline-derived CDR1 and CDR2 are MDHEN and SYDVKM. The CDR3 nucleotides are TGTGCCAGCAGAATACTAAGAGGAGGCAGGGGAGGGGGCAATGAGCAGTTCTTC. Translating gives CASRILRGGRGGGNEQFF.

In its sample, this clonotype was seen many times. The rearrangement uses TRBV9 and TRBJ1-4; no clear D. In germline, CDR1 is SGDLS, CDR2 YYNGEE. The CDR3 contains 15 residues. V lost 3 bases and J lost 8, with 17 bases in between. The CDR3 sequence: CASSAEESFGEKLFF. The DNA for the CDR3 is TGTGCCAGCAGCGCCGAGGAGAGCTTCGGGGAAAAACTGTTTTTT.

This clonotype was counted many times. V usage is TRBV10-2 and J usage is TRBJ2-5, with 8 bases identical to TRBD2. The germline V gene encodes CDR1 WSHSY and CDR2 SAAADI. V lost 4 bases and J lost 4; bases outside the gene matches: 14. This CDR3 comprises 17 residues. The DNA for the CDR3 is TGCGCCAGCAGTGGGGGGCGGGGAGCGGGAGTCAGAGAGACCCAGTACTTC. Translation gives CASSGGRGAGVRETQYF.